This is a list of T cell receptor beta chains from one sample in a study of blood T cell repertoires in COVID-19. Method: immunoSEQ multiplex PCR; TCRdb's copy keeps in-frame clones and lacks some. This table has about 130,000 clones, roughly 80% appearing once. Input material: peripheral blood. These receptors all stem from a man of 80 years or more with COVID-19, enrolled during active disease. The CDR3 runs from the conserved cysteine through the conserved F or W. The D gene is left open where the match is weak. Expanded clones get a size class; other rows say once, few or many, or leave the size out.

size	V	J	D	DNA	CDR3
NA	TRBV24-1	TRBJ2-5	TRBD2	TGTGCCACCAGTGATTTTAAGGGACTAGCGGGAGAGTTAGAGACCCAGTACTTC	CATSDFKGLAGELETQYF
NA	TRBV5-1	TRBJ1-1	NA	TGCGCCAGCTGCGGGGAAGTAGGGAACACTGAAGCTTTCTTT	CASCGEVGNTEAFF
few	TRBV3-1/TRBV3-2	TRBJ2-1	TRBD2	TGTGCCAGCACGCTGGGGGCCAGCGGGAGTAGGAATGAGCAGTTCTTC	CASTLGASGSRNEQFF
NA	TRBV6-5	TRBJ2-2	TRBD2	TGTGCCAGCAGTCGGGACTATTTGAACACCGGGGAGCTGTTTTTT	CASSRDYLNTGELFF
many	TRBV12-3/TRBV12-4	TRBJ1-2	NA	TGTGCCAGCAGTTCGGGGTCTCCTTATGGCTACACCTTC	CASSSGSPYGYTF
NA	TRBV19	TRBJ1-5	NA	TGTGCCAGTTCCGGGACTGGGGGTCCCGGTCAGCCCCAGCATTTT	CASSGTGGPGQPQHF
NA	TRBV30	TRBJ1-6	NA	TGTGCCTGGAGTGTAGAGGGATGGGATTCACCCCTCCACTTT	CAWSVEGWDSPLHF
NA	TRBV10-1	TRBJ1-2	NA	TGCGCCAGCAGTGCAAGGCGGTCCCCCCATGGCTACACCTTC	CASSARRSPHGYTF
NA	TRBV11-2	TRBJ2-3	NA	TGTGCCAGCTCCCGGGGGACGGGGACCACAGATACGCAGTATTTT	CASSRGTGTTDTQYF
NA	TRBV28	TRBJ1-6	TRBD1	TGTGCCAGCGGGGACAGTAGAGGATCACCCCTCCACTTT	CASGDSRGSPLHF
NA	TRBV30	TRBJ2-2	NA	TGTGCCTGCTTATTGACAGGGACTAACACCGGGGAGCTGTTTTTT	CACLLTGTNTGELFF
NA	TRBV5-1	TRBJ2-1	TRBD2	TGCGCCAGCAGCTTGGGACTAGCAGTCTACAATGAGCAGTTCTTC	CASSLGLAVYNEQFF
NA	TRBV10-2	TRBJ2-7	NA	TGCGCCACCAAACCGGGACAATCCCTTAGGGAGCAGTACTTC	CATKPGQSLREQYF
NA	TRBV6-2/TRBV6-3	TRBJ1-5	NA	TGTGCCAGCAGTTACGAATTCGGAGGCAGGTGGCATTTT	CASSYEFGGRWHF
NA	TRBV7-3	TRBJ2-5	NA	TGTGCCAGCAGCGCCGGACCAGGGGAGACCCAGTACTTC	CASSAGPGETQYF
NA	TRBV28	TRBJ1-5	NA	TGTGCCAGCAGTTTATTAGGGTCAGGGCAAGGGCAGCCCCAGCATTTT	CASSLLGSGQGQPQHF
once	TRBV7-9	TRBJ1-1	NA	TGTGCCAGCAGCTTAAATGTTAGGGGTTCTGGAAGGATGAACACTGAAGCTTTCTTT	CASSLNVRGSGRMNTEAFF
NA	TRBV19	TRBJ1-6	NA	TGTGCCAGTAGTTTATCAGGAAATTCACCCCTCCACTTT	CASSLSGNSPLHF
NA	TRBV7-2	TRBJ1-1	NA	TGTGCCAGCAGCCCCCGTATGAACACTGAAGCTTTCTTT	CASSPRMNTEAFF
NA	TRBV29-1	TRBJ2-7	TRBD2	TGCAGCGTTGGGACTAGCGGGAGCCTCTTACAGTACTTC	CSVGTSGSLLQYF
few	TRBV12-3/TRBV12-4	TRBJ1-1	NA	TGTGCCAGCAGACCAAGGCGGGGGGCTGAAGCTTTCTTT	CASRPRRGAEAFF
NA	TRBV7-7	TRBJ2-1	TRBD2	TGTGCTACCAGCAGGGGACTAGCGGAATACAATGAGCAGTTCTTC	CATSRGLAEYNEQFF
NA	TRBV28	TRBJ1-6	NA	TGTGCCAGCAGTTCCCCCGCAAGGGTGTCAGGGTCACCCCTCCACTTT	CASSSPARVSGSPLHF
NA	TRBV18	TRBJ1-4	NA	TGTGCCAGCTCACCCCGGAGGGGTTCTAATGAAAAACTGTTTTTT	CASSPRRGSNEKLFF
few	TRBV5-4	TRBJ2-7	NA	TGTGCCAGCAGCTTGGAGCCCCAAGCGGGCTACGAGCAGTACTTC	CASSLEPQAGYEQYF
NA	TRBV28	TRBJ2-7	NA	TGTGCCAGCTGGGCGGGGTCGAGCTCCTACGAGCAGTACTTC	CASWAGSSSYEQYF
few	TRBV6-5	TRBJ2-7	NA	TGTGCCAGCAGTTACGAACCTGTGAGCTCCTACGAGCAGTACTTC	CASSYEPVSSYEQYF
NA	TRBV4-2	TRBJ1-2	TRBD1	TGTGCCAGCAGCCAATACTGGGGACAGAGGCTGTATGGCTACACCTTC	CASSQYWGQRLYGYTF
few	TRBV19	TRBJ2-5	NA	TGTGCCAGTAGCTCGATTAAGCGCGATCAAGAGACCCAGTACTTC	CASSSIKRDQETQYF
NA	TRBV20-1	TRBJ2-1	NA	TGCAGTGCTTATAACAATGAGCAGTTCTTC	CSAYNNEQFF
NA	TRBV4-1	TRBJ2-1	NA	TGCGCCAGCAGCCAGTCTCCCGGGGAGAGCACCTACAATGAGCAGTTCTTC	CASSQSPGESTYNEQFF
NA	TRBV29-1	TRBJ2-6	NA	TGCAGCGTTGTAACAGGCGCCTTATCTGGGGCCAACGTCCTGACTTTC	CSVVTGALSGANVLTF
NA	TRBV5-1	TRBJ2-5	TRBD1	TGCGCCAGCAGCAAGACAGGGCCAGGCCAAGAGACCCAGTACTTC	CASSKTGPGQETQYF
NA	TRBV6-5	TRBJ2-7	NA	TGTGCCAGCAGTTACTCATGGGGAGACGAGCAGTACTTC	CASSYSWGDEQYF
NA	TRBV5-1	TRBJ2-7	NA	TGCGCCAGCAGCTTGGGGCAGTCCAACACCTACGAGCAGTACTTC	CASSLGQSNTYEQYF
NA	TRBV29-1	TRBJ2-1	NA	TGCAGCGTTCTAGGCGGGAACTCCTACAATGAGCAGTTCTTC	CSVLGGNSYNEQFF
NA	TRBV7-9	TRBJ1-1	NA	TGTGCCAGCAGCACATTCCAGGGGACTGAAGCTTTCTTT	CASSTFQGTEAFF
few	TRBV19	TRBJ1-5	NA	TGTGCCAGTACCATGACAGGAAACAATCAGCCCCAGCATTTT	CASTMTGNNQPQHF
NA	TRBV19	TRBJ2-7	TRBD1	TGTGCCAGTCGAGGACGGGGACAGGGGTTGAACGAGCAGTACTTC	CASRGRGQGLNEQYF
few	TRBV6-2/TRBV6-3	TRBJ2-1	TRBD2	TGTGCCAGCAGTTCGTGGCGGGAGGCCTACAATGAGCAGTTCTTC	CASSSWREAYNEQFF
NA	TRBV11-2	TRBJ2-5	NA	TGTGCCAGCAGCTTCGTTCTGTCCCAAGAGACCCAGTACTTC	CASSFVLSQETQYF
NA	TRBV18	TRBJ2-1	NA	TGTGCCAGCTCACTGTCTCCAGTTATTCGCTCCTACAATGAGCAGTTCTTC	CASSLSPVIRSYNEQFF
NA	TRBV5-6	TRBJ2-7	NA	TGTGCCAGCAGCTTCGGGGACATAACCTACGAGCAGTACTTC	CASSFGDITYEQYF
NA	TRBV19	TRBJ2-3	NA	TGTGCCAGTAGTCTCCTCCCGGGGATTAGCACAGATACGCAGTATTTT	CASSLLPGISTDTQYF
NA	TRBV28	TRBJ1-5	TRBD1	TGTGCCAGCAGTTCCGACAGGGACGGAATATATAGCAATCAGCCCCAGCATTTT	CASSSDRDGIYSNQPQHF
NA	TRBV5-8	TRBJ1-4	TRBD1	TGTGCCAGCGAGGCGACAGGGACTTACACAACTAATGAAAAACTGTTTTTT	CASEATGTYTTNEKLFF
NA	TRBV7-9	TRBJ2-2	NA	TGTGCCAGCAGCTACTATCGGCCACGGGACACCGGGGAGCTGTTTTTT	CASSYYRPRDTGELFF
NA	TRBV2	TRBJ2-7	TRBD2	TGTGCCAGCAGTGTACGCGGGAGGGCCTACGAGCAGTACTTC	CASSVRGRAYEQYF
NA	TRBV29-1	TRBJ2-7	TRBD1	TGCAGCGTTGAATCGTTGACAGGGGCCTACGAGCAGTACTTC	CSVESLTGAYEQYF